Listed here is a single T cell receptor beta chain. Its antigen is as yet unknown. The entry originates in a study of beta chain features in type 1 diabetes. General study results and limits: No resolution was reached here on whether HLA type influences TCRB rearrangement.

V was cut by 2 bases and J by 6 bases, with 7 bases left in between. The CDR3 is 12 residues long. Germline loops: CDR1 SGHTA, CDR2 FQGNSA. The sequenced template was cDNA made from the entire isolated RNA. TCRdb keeps only in-frame clones here, not all; method: immunoSEQ multiplex PCR. The sample records around 250,000 clones, 25% to 30% being singletons. The authors took one heparinised blood draw, averaging around 120 mL, from each donor. Each sorted population was over 95% pure. This receptor was identified in a man aged 25-45 years in good health. The material sequenced was central memory CD4+ T cells from blood. The chain joins TRBV7-2 to TRBJ1-1, with D uncertain. The CDR3 is CASSLKGSEAFF. The CDR3 DNA reads as TGTGCCAGCAGCTTAAAAGGGTCTGAAGCTTTCTTT.